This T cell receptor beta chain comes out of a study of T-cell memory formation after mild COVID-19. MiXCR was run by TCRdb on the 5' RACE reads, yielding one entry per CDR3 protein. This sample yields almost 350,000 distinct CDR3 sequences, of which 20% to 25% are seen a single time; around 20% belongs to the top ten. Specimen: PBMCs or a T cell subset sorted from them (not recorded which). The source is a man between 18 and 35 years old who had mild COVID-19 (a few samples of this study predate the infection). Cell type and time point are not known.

In DNA form, the CDR3 reads TGCGCCAGCAGAACAACAGGGTTGAATGAGCAGTTCTTC. Translated, it gives CASRTTGLNEQFF. The rearrangement links TRBV5-1 to TRBJ2-1; TRBD1 is a possible D gene (6 bases). The CDR3 loop spans 13 amino acids. Trimming removed 5 bases at V and 7 bases at J, with 13 bases between. CDR1 SGHRS and CDR2 YFSETQ come from the germline V gene.